This TCR beta chain was profiled in a study of long-term antiretroviral therapy in people with HIV. Study results and limitations: ART was followed by higher diversity that remained below transplant donor controls. Versus controls, repertoires in people with HIV had narrower CDR3 length ranges. Drawn between the mid-2000s and the late 2010s, the blood was possibly obtained under older ART regimens.

An immunoSEQ assay, version v3.0, was performed at survey level. Profiled with immunoSEQ multiplex PCR; TCRdb holds only in-frame clones, not every one. The repertoire includes approximately 11,000 clones, around 89% of them detected once, and 15% to 25% sits in the top ten. As to this clone: What it binds is unknown.

This CDR3 has 14 amino acids. CDR1 and CDR2 (germline): SNHLY, FYNNEI. Trimming took 8 bases from V and 4 from J, leaving 17 bases between them. Sequencing used unsorted PBMCs, obtained 0.2 years before starting antiretroviral therapy. The sequence was collected from a woman aged 40 to 50 with HIV. The gene calls are TRBV2 and TRBJ2-5; D may match TRBD1 or TRBD2 (5 bases each). CDR3 nucleotide sequence: TGTGCCAGCTTGCCGGGACCGAGTCGAGAGACCCAGTACTTC. Translating it yields CASLPGPSRETQYF. Based on the CDR3 plus reference TRBV2 and TRBJ2-5, the full variable domain is EPEVTQTPSHQVTQMGQEVILRCVPISNHLYFYWYRQILGQKVEFLVSFYNNEISEKSEIFDDQFSVERPDGSNFTLKIRSTKLEDSAMYFCASLPGPSRETQYFGPGTRLLVL.